The rows below give T cell receptor beta chains drawn from one sample of a study of shared clonotypes between healthy human individuals. Repertoires were generated with immunoSEQ multiplex PCR, while TCRdb's copy carries only in-frame clones and drops some. Of some 2,500,000 clones listed, 93% are singletons. The sample consisted of naive CD4+ T cells from PBMCs. The receptors were gathered from a man in his late teens or twenties in good health. Some clones in this sample may be carry-over from other donors' samples. CDR3s include the opening cysteine and the closing phenylalanine or tryptophan. D genes are given only for firm matches. Rows may omit the clone size; those that give it use once, few, many or a size class.

len	v_gene	abundance	d_gene	j_gene	CDR3aa	CDR3nt
15	TRBV11-2	.	TRBD1	TRBJ2-3	CASSQEGGSTDTQYF	TGTGCCAGCAGCCAGGAAGGGGGCAGCACAGATACGCAGTATTTT
15	TRBV18	.	.	TRBJ2-6	CASSPLSSGANVLTF	TGTGCCAGCTCACCACTCAGCTCTGGGGCCAACGTCCTGACTTTC
15	TRBV7-3	.	TRBD2	TRBJ2-1	CASSSGLAGVGEQFF	TGTGCCAGCAGCTCGGGACTAGCGGGAGTCGGGGAGCAGTTCTTC
15	TRBV28	.	TRBD1	TRBJ2-5	CASNQQAGGVETQYF	TGTGCCAGCAACCAGCAGGCAGGGGGCGTCGAGACCCAGTACTTC
16	TRBV6-4	.	.	TRBJ2-4	CASTGRAVLAKNIQYF	TGTGCCAGCACCGGAAGGGCGGTACTAGCCAAAAACATTCAGTACTTC
14	TRBV5-1	.	TRBD2	TRBJ2-7	CASSLQSGSYEQYF	TGCGCCAGCAGCTTACAGAGCGGGAGTTACGAGCAGTACTTC
16	TRBV11-1	.	TRBD2	TRBJ2-3	CASSPRTSGSTDTQYF	TGTGCCAGCAGCCCTCGGACTAGCGGGAGCACAGATACGCAGTATTTT
13	TRBV5-4	.	.	TRBJ1-2	CASSSPAGRGYTF	TGTGCCAGCAGCTCCCCAGCGGGACGCGGCTACACCTTC
15	TRBV5-6	few	TRBD2	TRBJ2-7	CASSLVTSGTYEQYF	TGTGCCAGCAGCTTGGTCACTAGCGGTACCTACGAGCAGTACTTC
15	TRBV4-1	.	.	TRBJ1-4	CASSPPGRENEKLFF	TGCGCCAGCAGTCCCCCGGGCAGGGAAAATGAAAAACTGTTTTTT
12	TRBV4-1	.	.	TRBJ2-1	CASSQASQGQFF	TGCGCCAGCAGCCAAGCTAGTCAGGGGCAGTTCTTC
17	TRBV9	.	.	TRBJ2-2	CASSAQSGTLHTGELFF	TGTGCCAGCAGCGCTCAATCCGGGACACTGCACACCGGGGAGCTGTTTTTT
16	TRBV4-1	.	.	TRBJ2-7	CASSQDPGDIDYEQYF	TGCGCCAGCAGCCAAGATCCTGGAGACATCGACTACGAGCAGTACTTC
13	TRBV28	.	TRBD1	TRBJ2-7	CASSFLGQDTRRF	TGTGCCAGCAGTTTTTTGGGACAGGATACCCGTCGGTTC
15	TRBV27	.	.	TRBJ2-2	CASRRDRGGTGELFF	TGTGCCAGCAGGCGTGACAGGGGAGGGACCGGGGAGCTGTTTTTT
18	TRBV19	.	TRBD1	TRBJ1-1	CASSTIYRGRLLNTEAFF	TGTGCCAGTAGTACTATCTACAGGGGGCGATTATTGAACACTGAAGCTTTCTTT
18	TRBV7-9	.	.	TRBJ2-6	CASSRTGERGSGANVLTF	TGTGCCAGCAGTCGGACGGGAGAAAGGGGCTCTGGGGCCAACGTCCTGACTTTC
13	TRBV18	.	.	TRBJ1-1	CASSPTRSTEAFF	TGTGCCAGCTCACCGACCCGATCCACTGAAGCTTTCTTT
14	TRBV7-3	.	TRBD1	TRBJ1-2	CASSQGDGNYGYTF	TGTGCCAGCAGCCAGGGGGACGGTAACTATGGCTACACCTTC
17	TRBV5-4	.	TRBD2	TRBJ2-2	CASSQGLAGVGGGELFF	TGTGCCAGCAGTCAGGGACTAGCGGGAGTTGGTGGCGGGGAGCTGTTTTTT
18	TRBV7-9	.	TRBD1	TRBJ1-3	CASSLANDKTGVGNTIYF	TGTGCCAGCAGCTTAGCGAACGACAAGACAGGGGTCGGAAACACCATATATTTT
14	TRBV29-1	few	TRBD1	TRBJ1-4	CSVEVRGVPEKLFF	TGCAGCGTTGAAGTCAGGGGGGTACCTGAAAAACTGTTTTTT
13	TRBV5-1	few	.	TRBJ2-2	CASSLEVTGELFF	TGCGCCAGCAGCTTGGAGGTCACCGGGGAGCTGTTTTTT
13	TRBV28	.	.	TRBJ1-2	CASTTLSPYGYTF	TGTGCCAGCACAACCCTCAGCCCCTATGGCTACACCTTC
15	TRBV5-1	.	TRBD1	TRBJ1-2	CASSWPGQSAYGYTF	TGCGCCAGCAGCTGGCCGGGACAGTCGGCCTATGGCTACACCTTC
20	TRBV5-1	.	.	TRBJ1-2	CASSLGSISGWQGHRNGYTF	TGCGCCAGCAGCTTGGGCAGCATTTCCGGGTGGCAGGGACATAGGAATGGCTACACCTTC
19	TRBV15	.	TRBD2	TRBJ2-1	CATSRDKGATSGRARGQFF	TGTGCCACCAGCAGAGATAAGGGGGCTACTAGCGGGAGGGCCAGGGGGCAGTTCTTC
14	TRBV5-1	.	TRBD1	TRBJ1-2	CASSAQTGEDGYTF	TGCGCCAGCAGCGCACAAACAGGGGAGGATGGCTACACCTTC
14	TRBV5-1	.	.	TRBJ1-1	CASSLPGKNTEAFF	TGCGCCAGCAGCTTGCCGGGGAAGAACACTGAAGCTTTCTTT
12	TRBV4-1	.	.	TRBJ1-2	CASSTGLHGYTF	TGCGCCAGCAGCACAGGACTTCATGGCTACACCTTC
17	TRBV5-1	.	TRBD2	TRBJ2-7	CASYDSGRAGVPYEQYF	TGCGCCAGCTACGATAGCGGGAGGGCCGGAGTCCCCTACGAGCAGTACTTC
13	TRBV10-3	.	.	TRBJ2-6	CAISGGQANVLTF	TGTGCCATCAGTGGGGGGCAGGCCAACGTCCTGACTTTC
16	TRBV27	.	TRBD2	TRBJ2-5	CASSFNWLAGVETQYF	TGTGCCAGCAGTTTTAACTGGCTAGCGGGAGTGGAGACCCAGTACTTC
15	TRBV11-2	.	TRBD1	TRBJ2-7	CASSLDHRGPYEQYF	TGTGCCAGCAGCTTAGACCACAGGGGACCCTACGAGCAGTACTTC
16	TRBV7-2	.	TRBD1	TRBJ1-2	CASSSGIGQGARGYTF	TGTGCCAGCAGCTCCGGCATAGGACAGGGGGCGCGTGGCTACACCTTC
16	TRBV28	.	TRBD2	TRBJ2-2	CASSLLLADSTGELFF	TGTGCCAGCAGTTTATTACTAGCGGATTCCACCGGGGAGCTGTTTTTT
16	TRBV7-3	once	.	TRBJ2-2	CASSLIDPENTGELFF	TGTGCCAGCAGCTTAATCGATCCAGAAAACACCGGGGAGCTGTTTTTT
15	TRBV19	.	TRBD1	TRBJ2-3	CASSAPTGGTDTQYF	TGTGCCAGTAGTGCCCCGACAGGGGGCACGGATACGCAGTATTTT
15	TRBV30	.	TRBD1	TRBJ2-1	CAWSPWTGVKGEQFF	TGTGCCTGGAGTCCTTGGACAGGGGTTAAGGGTGAGCAGTTCTTC
16	TRBV9	.	TRBD2	TRBJ2-3	CASSVVGTSGTDTQYF	TGTGCCAGCAGCGTAGTCGGGACTAGCGGCACAGATACGCAGTATTTT
15	TRBV18	.	.	TRBJ2-6	CASSPQSSGANVLTF	TGTGCCAGCTCACCACAGAGTTCTGGGGCCAACGTCCTGACTTTC